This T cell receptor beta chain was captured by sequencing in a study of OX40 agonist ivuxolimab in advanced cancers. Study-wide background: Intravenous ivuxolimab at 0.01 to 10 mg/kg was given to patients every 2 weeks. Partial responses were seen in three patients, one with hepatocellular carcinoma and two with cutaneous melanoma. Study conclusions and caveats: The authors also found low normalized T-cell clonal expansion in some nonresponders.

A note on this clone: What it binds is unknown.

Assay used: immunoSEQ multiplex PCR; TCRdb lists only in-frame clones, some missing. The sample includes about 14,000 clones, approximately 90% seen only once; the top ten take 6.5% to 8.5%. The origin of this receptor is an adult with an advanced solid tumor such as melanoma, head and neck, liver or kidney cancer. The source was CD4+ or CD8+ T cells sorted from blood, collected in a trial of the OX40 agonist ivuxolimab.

CDR3 nucleotides: TGTGCTAGTGGTTGGAAACTACAGGGGGCTGGAAACACCATATATTTT. This gives the protein CASGWKLQGAGNTIYF. The V call is TRBV12-5, the J call TRBJ1-3; TRBD1 aligns across 8 bases. CDR3 size: 16 residues. The junction had 7 bases not matched to a gene; V was cut back by 4 bases and J by 2 bases. The germline gives CDR1 LGHNT, CDR2 FRNRAP.